The rows below give T cell receptor beta chains drawn from one sample of a study of shared clonotypes between healthy human individuals. Assay used: immunoSEQ multiplex PCR; TCRdb lists only in-frame clones, some missing. In the table there are 2 million to 2.5 million clones, under 97% of which are singletons. Sample: naive CD4+ T cells sorted from blood. The receptors derive from a man aged 18 to 29 in good health. The CDR3 runs from the conserved cysteine through the conserved F or W. D genes are given only for firm matches.

j_call d_call v_call cdr3_aa cdr3_nt
TRBJ2-3 - TRBV30 CAWSGGHLLTDTQYF TGTGCCTGGAGTGGGGGACACCTCCTCACAGATACGCAGTATTTT
TRBJ2-5 - TRBV4-1 CASSQTGQETQYF TGCGCCAGCAGCCAAACAGGTCAAGAGACCCAGTACTTC
TRBJ1-4 - TRBV14 CASSPTRGKGEKLFF TGTGCCAGCAGCCCTACTAGGGGAAAAGGTGAAAAACTGTTTTTT
TRBJ1-5 TRBD1 TRBV7-8 CASSPTGGAYQPQHF TGTGCCAGCAGCCCGACAGGGGGCGCATATCAGCCCCAGCATTTT
TRBJ2-3 - TRBV7-9 CASSIDRSGGTDTQYF TGTGCCAGCAGCATTGACAGAAGTGGAGGCACAGATACGCAGTATTTT
TRBJ2-2 - TRBV5-4 CASSNRDVSGELFF TGTGCCAGCAGCAACCGGGACGTTTCCGGGGAGCTGTTTTTT
TRBJ2-4 - TRBV30 CAWSVLSDGIQYF TGTGCCTGGAGTGTCTTGTCGGACGGCATTCAGTACTTC
TRBJ2-7 - TRBV2 CASTSSPPTSYEQYF TGTGCCAGCACCTCTAGCCCTCCTACCTCCTACGAGCAGTACTTC
TRBJ2-3 - TRBV10-3 CAISGETEHYTDTQYF TGTGCCATCAGTGGGGAGACAGAACACTACACAGATACGCAGTATTTT
TRBJ2-2 TRBD1 TRBV28 CASSSRDRFTGELFF TGTGCCAGCAGTTCCCGGGACAGGTTCACCGGGGAGCTGTTTTTT
TRBJ1-1 - TRBV5-1 CATSPGHSYTEAFF TGCGCCACCTCACCTGGGCACAGCTACACTGAAGCTTTCTTT
TRBJ2-5 - TRBV7-9 CASSLVGRKETQYF TGTGCCAGCAGCTTAGTAGGGCGGAAAGAGACCCAGTACTTC
TRBJ1-4 - TRBV19 CASSRVRFEKLFF TGTGCCAGTAGTCGCGTCAGATTTGAAAAACTGTTTTTT
TRBJ1-2 - TRBV5-1 CASSLQTTYGYTF TGCGCCAGCAGCTTGCAGACAACCTATGGCTACACCTTC
TRBJ1-4 - TRBV30 CASSPVATNEKLFF TGTGCCTCCTCGCCGGTCGCAACTAATGAAAAACTGTTTTTT